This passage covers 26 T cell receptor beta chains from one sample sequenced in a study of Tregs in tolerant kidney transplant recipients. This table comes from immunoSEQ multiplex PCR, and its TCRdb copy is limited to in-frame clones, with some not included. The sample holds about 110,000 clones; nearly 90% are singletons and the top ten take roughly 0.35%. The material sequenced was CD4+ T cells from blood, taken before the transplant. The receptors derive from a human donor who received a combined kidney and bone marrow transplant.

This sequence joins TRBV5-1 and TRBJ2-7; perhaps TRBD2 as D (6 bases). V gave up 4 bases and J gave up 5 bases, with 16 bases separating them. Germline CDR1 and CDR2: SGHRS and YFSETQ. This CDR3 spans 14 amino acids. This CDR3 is CASSPTSGSDEQYF. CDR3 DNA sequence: TGCGCCAGCAGCCCAACATCCGGGAGCGACGAGCAGTACTTC.

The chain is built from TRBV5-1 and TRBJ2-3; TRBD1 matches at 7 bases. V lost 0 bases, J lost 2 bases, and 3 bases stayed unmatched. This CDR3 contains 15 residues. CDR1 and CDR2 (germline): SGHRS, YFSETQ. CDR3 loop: CASSLGQGITDTQYF. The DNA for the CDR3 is TGCGCCAGCAGCTTGGGACAGGGAATCACAGATACGCAGTATTTT.

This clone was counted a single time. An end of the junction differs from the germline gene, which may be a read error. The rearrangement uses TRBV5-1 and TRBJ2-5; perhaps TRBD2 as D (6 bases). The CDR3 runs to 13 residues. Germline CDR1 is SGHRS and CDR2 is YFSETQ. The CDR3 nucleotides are TGCGCCAGCAGCCGGGGGAACCAAGATACCCAGTACTTC. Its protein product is CASSRGNQDTQYF.

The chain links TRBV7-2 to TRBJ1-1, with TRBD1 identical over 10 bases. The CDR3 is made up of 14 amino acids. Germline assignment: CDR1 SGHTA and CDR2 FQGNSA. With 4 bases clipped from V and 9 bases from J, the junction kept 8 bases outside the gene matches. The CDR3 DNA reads TGTGCCAGCAGCTCCGGGACAGGGGCGGGAAAAGCTTTCTTT. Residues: CASSSGTGAGKAFF.

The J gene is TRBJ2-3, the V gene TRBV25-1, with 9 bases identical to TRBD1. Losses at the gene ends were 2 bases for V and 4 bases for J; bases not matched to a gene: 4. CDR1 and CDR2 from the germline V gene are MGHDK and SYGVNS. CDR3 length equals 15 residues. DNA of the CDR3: TGTGCCAGCAGTGAAGGCGACAGGGGGGCAGATACGCAGTATTTT. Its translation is CASSEGDRGADTQYF.

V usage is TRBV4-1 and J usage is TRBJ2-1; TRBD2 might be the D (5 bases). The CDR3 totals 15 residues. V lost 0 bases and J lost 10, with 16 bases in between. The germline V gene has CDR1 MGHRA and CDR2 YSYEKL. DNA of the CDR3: TGCGCCAGCAGCCAAGATCCTAGAGCGGTCGGGGAGCAGTTCTTC. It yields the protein CASSQDPRAVGEQFF.

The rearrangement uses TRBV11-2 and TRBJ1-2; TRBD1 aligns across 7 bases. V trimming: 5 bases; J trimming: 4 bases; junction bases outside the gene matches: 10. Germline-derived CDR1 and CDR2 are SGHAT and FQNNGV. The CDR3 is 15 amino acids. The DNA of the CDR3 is TGTGCCAGCAGCCGCAGGGGGGAAACGATCTATGGCTACACCTTC. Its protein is CASSRRGETIYGYTF.

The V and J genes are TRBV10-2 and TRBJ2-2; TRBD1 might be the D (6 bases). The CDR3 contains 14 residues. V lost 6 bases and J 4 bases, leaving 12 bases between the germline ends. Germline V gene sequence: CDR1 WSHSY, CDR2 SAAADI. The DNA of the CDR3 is TGCGCCAGCAGGACAGGAGCCCGCACCGGGGAGCTGTTTTTT. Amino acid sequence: CASRTGARTGELFF.

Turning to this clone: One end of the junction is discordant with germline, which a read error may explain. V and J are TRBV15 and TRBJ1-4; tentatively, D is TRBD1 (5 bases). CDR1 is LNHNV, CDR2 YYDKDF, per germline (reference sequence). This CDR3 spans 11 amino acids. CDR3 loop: CATSRDRTLSF. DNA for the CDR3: TGTGCCACCAGCAGAGATCGGACACTGAGTTTT.

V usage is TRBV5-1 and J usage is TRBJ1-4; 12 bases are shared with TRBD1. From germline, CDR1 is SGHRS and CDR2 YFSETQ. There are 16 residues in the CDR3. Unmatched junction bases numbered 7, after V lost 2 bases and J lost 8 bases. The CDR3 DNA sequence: TGCGCCAGCAGCTTTGGCTTGGGGACAGGGGGCGAAAAACTGTTTTTT. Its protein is CASSFGLGTGGEKLFF.

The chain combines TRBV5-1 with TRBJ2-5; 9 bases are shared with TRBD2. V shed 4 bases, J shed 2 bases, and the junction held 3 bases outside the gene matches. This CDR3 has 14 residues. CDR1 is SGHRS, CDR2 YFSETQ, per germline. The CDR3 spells CASSIAGVQETQYF. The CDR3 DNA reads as TGCGCCAGCAGCATAGCGGGGGTACAAGAGACCCAGTACTTC.

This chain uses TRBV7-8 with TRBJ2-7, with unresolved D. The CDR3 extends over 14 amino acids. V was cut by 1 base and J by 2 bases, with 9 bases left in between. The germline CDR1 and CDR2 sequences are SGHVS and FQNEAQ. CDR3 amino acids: CASSLEGRTYEQYF. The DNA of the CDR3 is TGTGCCAGCAGCTTAGAAGGCAGGACCTACGAGCAGTACTTC.

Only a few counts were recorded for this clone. The CDR3 DNA sequence: TGTGCCAGCAGTCCCCCAAGCGGGAGGGCGCAGTATTTT. This codes for CASSPPSGRAQYF. The rearrangement links TRBV27 to TRBJ2-3, with 10 bases that match TRBD2. The V segment lost 5 bases and the J segment 10 bases; nucleotides outside the gene matches: 6. Per germline, CDR1 MNHEY and CDR2 SMNVEV (reference sequence). The CDR3 spans 13 residues.

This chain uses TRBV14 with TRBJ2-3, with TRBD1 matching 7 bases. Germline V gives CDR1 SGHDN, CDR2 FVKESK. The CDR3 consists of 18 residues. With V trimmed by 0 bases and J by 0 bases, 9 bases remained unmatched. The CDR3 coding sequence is TGTGCCAGCAGCCAAGAGGGGTTCGACAGGGAGAGCACAGATACGCAGTATTTT. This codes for CASSQEGFDRESTDTQYF.

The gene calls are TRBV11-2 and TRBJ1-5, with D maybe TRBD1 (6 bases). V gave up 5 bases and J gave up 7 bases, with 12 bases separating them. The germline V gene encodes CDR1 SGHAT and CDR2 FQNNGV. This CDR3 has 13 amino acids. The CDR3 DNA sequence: TGTGCCAGCAGCGTAAACAGGGACCAGCCCCAGCATTTT. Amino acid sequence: CASSVNRDQPQHF.

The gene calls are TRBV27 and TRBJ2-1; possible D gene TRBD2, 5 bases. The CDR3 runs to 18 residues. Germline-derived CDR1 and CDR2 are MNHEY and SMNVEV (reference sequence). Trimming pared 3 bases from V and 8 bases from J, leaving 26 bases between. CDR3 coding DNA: TGTGCCAGCAGTTTCCGTGGGGTGATGGATCCGGGGAGAGATGAGCAGTTCTTC. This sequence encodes CASSFRGVMDPGRDEQFF.

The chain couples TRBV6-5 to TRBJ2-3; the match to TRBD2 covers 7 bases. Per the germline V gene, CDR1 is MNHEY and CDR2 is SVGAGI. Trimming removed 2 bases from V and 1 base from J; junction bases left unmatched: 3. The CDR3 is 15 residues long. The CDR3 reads CASSYGLAGTDTQYF. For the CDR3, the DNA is TGTGCCAGCAGTTACGGGCTAGCGGGCACAGATACGCAGTATTTT.

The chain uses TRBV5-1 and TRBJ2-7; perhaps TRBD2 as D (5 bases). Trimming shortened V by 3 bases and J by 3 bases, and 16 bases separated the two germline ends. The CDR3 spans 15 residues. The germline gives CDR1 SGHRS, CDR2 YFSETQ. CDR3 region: CASSSLGGRGYEQYF. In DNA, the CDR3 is TGCGCCAGCAGCTCCTTAGGCGGCCGGGGCTACGAGCAGTACTTC. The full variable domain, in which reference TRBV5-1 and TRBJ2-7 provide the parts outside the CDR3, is KAGVTQTPRYLIKTRGQQVTLSCSPISGHRSVSWYQQTPGQGLQFLFEYFSETQRNKGNFPGRFSGRQFSNSRSEMNVSTLELGDSALYLCASSSLGGRGYEQYFGPGTRLTVT.

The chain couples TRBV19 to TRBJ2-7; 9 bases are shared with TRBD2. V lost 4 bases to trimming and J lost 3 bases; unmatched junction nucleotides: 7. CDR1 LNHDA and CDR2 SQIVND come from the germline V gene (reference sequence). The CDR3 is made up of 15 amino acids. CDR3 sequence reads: CASSTWTSAGYEQYF. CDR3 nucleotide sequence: TGTGCCAGTAGTACCTGGACTAGCGCGGGCTACGAGCAGTACTTC.

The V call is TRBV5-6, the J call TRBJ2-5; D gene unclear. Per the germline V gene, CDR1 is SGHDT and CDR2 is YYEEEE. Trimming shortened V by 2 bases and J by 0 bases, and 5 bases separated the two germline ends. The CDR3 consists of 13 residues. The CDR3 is CASSFPYQETQYF. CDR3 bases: TGTGCCAGCAGCTTCCCCTACCAAGAGACCCAGTACTTC.

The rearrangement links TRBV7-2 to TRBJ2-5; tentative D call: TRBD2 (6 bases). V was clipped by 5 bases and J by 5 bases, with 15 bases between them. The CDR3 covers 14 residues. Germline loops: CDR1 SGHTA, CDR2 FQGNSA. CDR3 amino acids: CASSPGGGRETQYF. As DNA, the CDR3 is TGTGCCAGCAGCCCAGGTGGGGGGAGGGAGACCCAGTACTTC.

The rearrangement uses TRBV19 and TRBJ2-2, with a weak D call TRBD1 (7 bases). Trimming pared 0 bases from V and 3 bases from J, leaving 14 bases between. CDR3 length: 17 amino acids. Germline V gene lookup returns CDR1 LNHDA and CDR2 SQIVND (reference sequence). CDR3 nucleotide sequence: TGTGCCAGTAGTATAGATCCGGAGGGGGCCGACACCGGGGAGCTGTTTTTT. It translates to CASSIDPEGADTGELFF.

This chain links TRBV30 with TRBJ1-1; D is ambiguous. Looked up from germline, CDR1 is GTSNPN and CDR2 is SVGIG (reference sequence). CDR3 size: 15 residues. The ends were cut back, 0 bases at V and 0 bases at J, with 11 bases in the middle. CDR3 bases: TGTGCCTGGAGTGTTTTAAGAGGGATGAACACTGAAGCTTTCTTT. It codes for CAWSVLRGMNTEAFF.

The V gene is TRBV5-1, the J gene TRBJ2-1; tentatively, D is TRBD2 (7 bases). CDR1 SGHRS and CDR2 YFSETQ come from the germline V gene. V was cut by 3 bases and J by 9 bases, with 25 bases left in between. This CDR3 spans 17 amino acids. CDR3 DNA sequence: TGCGCCAGCAGCTCCCGGAAGTTCGGCGGGGGCCTGGGTGAGCAGTTCTTC. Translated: CASSSRKFGGGLGEQFF.

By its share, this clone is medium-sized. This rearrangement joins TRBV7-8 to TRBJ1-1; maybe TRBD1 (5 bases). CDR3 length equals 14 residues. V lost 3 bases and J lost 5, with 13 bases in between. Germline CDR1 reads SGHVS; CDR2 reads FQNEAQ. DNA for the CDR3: TGTGCCAGCAGCTTTTCAGGTCAGGGAACTGAAGCTTTCTTT. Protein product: CASSFSGQGTEAFF. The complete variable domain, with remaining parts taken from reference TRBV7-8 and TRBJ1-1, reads GAGVSQSPRYKVAKRGQDVALRCDPISGHVSLFWYQQALGQGPEFLTYFQNEAQLDKSGLPSDRFFAERPEGSVSTLKIQRTQQEDSAVYLCASSFSGQGTEAFFGQGTRLTVV.

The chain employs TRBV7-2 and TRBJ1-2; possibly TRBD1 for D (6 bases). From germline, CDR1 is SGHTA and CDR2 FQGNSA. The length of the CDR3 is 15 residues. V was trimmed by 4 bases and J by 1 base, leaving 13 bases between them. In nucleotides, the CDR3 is TGTGCCAGCAGCTGGGGGGGCGGGAGTAACTATGGCTACACCTTC. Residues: CASSWGGGSNYGYTF.